The 4 T cell receptor beta chains presented below share a single source sample, sequenced in a study of cytomegalovirus exposure and HLA in healthy donors (dated by TCRdb to about 2017). Library creation used the immunoSEQ multiplex PCR assay. A mixture of 60 forward primers for TCR Vbeta segments and 13 reverse primers for TCR Jbeta segments was used in the multiplex PCR. TCRdb retrieved this table from immuneACCESS and kept in-frame rearrangements only. Not all clones are present; in checked studies, unresolved V genes account for under half, and no reason is known for the remainder. This sample holds over 85,000 clones; approximately 83% were observed only once. About 1.8% of the sample belongs to the ten largest clones. Sequences were obtained from PBMCs. The receptors stem from a man aged 35 to 55 in good health and CMV-seronegative.

J is TRBJ2-7 and V is TRBV6-1; 9 nucleotides agree with TRBD1. The CDR3 contains 15 residues. Unmatched junction bases numbered 5, after V lost 3 bases and J lost 2 bases. Germline lookup yields CDR1 MNHNS and CDR2 SASEGT. The CDR3 nucleotides are TGTGCCAGCAGTGAGATTGGGACAGGGACCTACGAGCAGTACTTC. Translating gives CASSEIGTGTYEQYF.

J is TRBJ1-1 and V is TRBV2; 8 nucleotides match TRBD1. Germline-derived CDR1 and CDR2 are SNHLY and FYNNEI. Trimming cost V 3 bases and J 5 bases; bases outside gene matches: 11. The CDR3 consists of 16 residues. The CDR3: CASSDSARGRRTEAFF. The DNA of the CDR3 is TGTGCCAGCAGTGATTCCGCCAGGGGGCGGAGGACTGAAGCTTTCTTT.

CDR3 in DNA: TGTGCCAGCAGCATGACAGGGAGCGAGCAGTACTTC. Protein: CASSMTGSEQYF. The chain recombines TRBV6-5 with TRBJ2-7; TRBD1 agrees at 7 bases. V shed 6 bases, J shed 6 bases, and the junction held 5 bases outside the gene matches. The CDR3 is made up of 12 amino acids. Germline V gives CDR1 MNHEY, CDR2 SVGAGI.

This clone was seen only a few times. The CDR3 region is CARTGANYGYTF. Here the CDR3 DNA reads TGTGCCAGAACAGGGGCCAACTATGGCTACACCTTC. The chain couples TRBV2 to TRBJ1-2; 7 bases are shared with TRBD1. Germline V gives CDR1 SNHLY, CDR2 FYNNEI. The J segment lost 2 bases and the V segment lost 9 bases, leaving 3 bases of the junction unmatched. The length of the CDR3 is 12 residues. The variable domain in full, completed from reference TRBV2 and TRBJ1-2, reads EPEVTQTPSHQVTQMGQEVILRCVPISNHLYFYWYRQILGQKVEFLVSFYNNEISEKSEIFDDQFSVERPDGSNFTLKIRSTKLEDSAMYFCARTGANYGYTFGSGTRLTVV.